Reported below is one T cell receptor beta chain. Its antigen is as yet unknown. This sample is part of a study of cytotoxic CD8 clonotypes in ibrutinib-treated CLL. V lost 5 bases to trimming and J lost 2 bases; unmatched junction nucleotides: 7. There are 17 residues in the CDR3. CDR1 and CDR2 from the germline V gene are SGHRS and YFSETQ. Profiled with immunoSEQ multiplex PCR; TCRdb holds only in-frame clones, not every one. The table has a few hundred thousand clones, 60% to 75% seen once. Findings of the study overall: Clonality increased at ibrutinib response and stayed stable in sustained remission. At progression, however, it fell back toward baseline.

Material: PBMCs, obtained after 24 months of ibrutinib treatment. The source is a human donor with chronic lymphocytic leukemia. The gene calls are TRBV5-1 and TRBJ2-5; 15 bases agree with TRBD2. The CDR3 reads CASRRTSGRAYQETQYF. The CDR3 nucleotides read TGCGCCAGCAGGCGGACTAGCGGGAGGGCCTATCAAGAGACCCAGTACTTC.